This T cell receptor beta chain was captured by sequencing in a study of CD8 T cell repertoires and HIV-1 epitope variants. The V gene's germline CDR1 is SGHKS and CDR2 YYEKEE (reference sequence). The CDR3 runs 14 residues. V lost 0 bases and J 6 bases, leaving 13 bases between the germline ends. With respect to this clone: Its antigen is not known.

The repertoire was sequenced with immunoSEQ multiplex PCR; TCRdb's copy has only in-frame clones and lacks some. The sample has approximately 6,300 clones; around three fifths are singletons. The rearrangement joins TRBV5-5 to TRBJ2-7; possibly TRBD1 for D (5 bases). The clonotype was recovered from a male donor with HIV. Sequenced material: cultured CD8+ T cells derived from PBMCs. The CDR3 coding sequence is TGTGCCAGCAGCTTGGAAGCATATCAGGGCGAGCAGTACTTC. Amino acid sequence: CASSLEAYQGEQYF.